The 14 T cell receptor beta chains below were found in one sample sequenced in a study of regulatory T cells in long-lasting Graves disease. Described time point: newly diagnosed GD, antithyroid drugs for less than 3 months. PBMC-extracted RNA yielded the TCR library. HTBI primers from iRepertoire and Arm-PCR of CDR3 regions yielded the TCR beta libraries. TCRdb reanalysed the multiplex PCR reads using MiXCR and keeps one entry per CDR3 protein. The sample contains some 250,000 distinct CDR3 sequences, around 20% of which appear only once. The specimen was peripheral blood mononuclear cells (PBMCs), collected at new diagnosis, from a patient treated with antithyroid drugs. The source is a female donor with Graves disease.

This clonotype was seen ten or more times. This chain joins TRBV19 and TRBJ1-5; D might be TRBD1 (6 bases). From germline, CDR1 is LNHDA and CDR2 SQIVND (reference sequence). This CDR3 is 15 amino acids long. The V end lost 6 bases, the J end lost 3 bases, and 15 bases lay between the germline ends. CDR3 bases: TGTGCCAGTAGGCGGGGGCCTGGGGCCAATCAGCCCCAGCATTTT. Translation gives CASRRGPGANQPQHF.

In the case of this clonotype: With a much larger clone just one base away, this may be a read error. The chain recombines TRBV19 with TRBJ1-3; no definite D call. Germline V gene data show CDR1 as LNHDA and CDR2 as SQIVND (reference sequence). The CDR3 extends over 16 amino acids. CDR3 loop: CASSTDLLLGGTTIYF. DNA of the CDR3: TGTGCCAGTAGTACCGATCTTTTGTTAGGTGGAACCACCATATATTTT.

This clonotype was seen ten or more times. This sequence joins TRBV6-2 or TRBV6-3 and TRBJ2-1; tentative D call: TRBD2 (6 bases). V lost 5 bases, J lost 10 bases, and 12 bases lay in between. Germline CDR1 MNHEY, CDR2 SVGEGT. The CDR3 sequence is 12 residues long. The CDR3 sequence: CASSPGLPEQFF. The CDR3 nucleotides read TGTGCCAGCAGTCCCGGACTACCCGAGCAGTTCTTC.

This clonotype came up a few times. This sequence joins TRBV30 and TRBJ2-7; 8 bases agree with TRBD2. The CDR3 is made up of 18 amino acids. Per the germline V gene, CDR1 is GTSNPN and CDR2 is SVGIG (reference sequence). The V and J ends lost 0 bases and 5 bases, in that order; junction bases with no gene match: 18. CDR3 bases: TGTGCCTGGAGTGTACAAGGGGTCGGGGAGCGGGAGCAAGACGAGCAGTACTTC. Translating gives CAWSVQGVGEREQDEQYF.

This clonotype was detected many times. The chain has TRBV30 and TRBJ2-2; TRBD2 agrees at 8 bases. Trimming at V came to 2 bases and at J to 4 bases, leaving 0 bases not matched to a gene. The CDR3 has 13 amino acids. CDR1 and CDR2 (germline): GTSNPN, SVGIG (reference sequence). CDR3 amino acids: CAWSSGSTGELFF. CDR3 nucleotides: TGTGCCTGGAGTAGCGGGAGCACCGGGGAGCTGTTTTTT.

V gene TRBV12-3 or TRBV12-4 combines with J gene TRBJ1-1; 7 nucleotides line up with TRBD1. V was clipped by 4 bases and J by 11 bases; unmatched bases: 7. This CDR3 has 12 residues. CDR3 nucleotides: TGTGCCAGCAGTTCAGACAGGGTCAAGGCTTTCTTT. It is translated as CASSSDRVKAFF.

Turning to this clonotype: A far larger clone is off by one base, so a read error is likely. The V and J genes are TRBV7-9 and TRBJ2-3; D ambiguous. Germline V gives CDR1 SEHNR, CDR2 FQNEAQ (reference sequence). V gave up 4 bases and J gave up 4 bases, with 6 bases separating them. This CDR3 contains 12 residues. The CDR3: CASSSLADTQYF. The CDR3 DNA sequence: TGTGCCAGCAGCTCCCTGGCAGATACGCAGTATTTT.

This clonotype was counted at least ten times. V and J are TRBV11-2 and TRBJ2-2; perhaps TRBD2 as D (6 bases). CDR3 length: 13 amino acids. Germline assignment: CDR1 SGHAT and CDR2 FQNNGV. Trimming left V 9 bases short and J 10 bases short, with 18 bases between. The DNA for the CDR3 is TGTGCCAGTAGTAAGCGGGTAACCCAGGAGCTGTTTTTT. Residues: CASSKRVTQELFF. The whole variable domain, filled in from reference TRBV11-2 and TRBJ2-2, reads EAGVAQSPRYKIIEKRQSVAFWCNPISGHATLYWYQQILGQGPKLLIQFQNNGVVDDSQLPKDRFSAERLKGVDSTLKIQPAKLEDSAVYLCASSKRVTQELFFGEGSRLTVL.

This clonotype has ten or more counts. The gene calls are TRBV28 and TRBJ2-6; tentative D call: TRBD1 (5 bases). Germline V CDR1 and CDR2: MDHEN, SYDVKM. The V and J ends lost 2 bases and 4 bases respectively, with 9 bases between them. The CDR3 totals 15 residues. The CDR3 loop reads CASSLPRAGANVLTF. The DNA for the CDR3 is TGTGCCAGCAGTTTACCCAGGGCAGGGGCCAACGTCCTGACTTTC.

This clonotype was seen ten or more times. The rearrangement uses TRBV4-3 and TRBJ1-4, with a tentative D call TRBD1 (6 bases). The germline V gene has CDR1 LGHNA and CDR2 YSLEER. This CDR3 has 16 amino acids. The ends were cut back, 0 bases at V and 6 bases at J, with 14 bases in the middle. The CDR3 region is CASSQDFGGADEKLFF. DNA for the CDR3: TGCGCCAGCAGCCAAGATTTTGGGGGGGCGGATGAAAAACTGTTTTTT.

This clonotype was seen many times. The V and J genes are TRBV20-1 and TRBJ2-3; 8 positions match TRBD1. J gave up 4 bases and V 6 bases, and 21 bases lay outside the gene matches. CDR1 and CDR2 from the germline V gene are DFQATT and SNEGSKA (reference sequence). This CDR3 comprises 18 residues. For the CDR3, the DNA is TGCAGTGCCGACAGGGGTCGAGACCCTTCTTCGGGCGCAGATACGCAGTATTTT. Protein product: CSADRGRDPSSGADTQYF.

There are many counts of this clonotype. The CDR3 bases are TGTGCCAGCAGCCAAGAAGACGAAAAACTGTTTTTT. Protein product: CASSQEDEKLFF. The genes are TRBV3-1 and TRBJ1-4; D is unclear. The germline V and J ends were trimmed by 0 bases and 8 bases, with 4 bases remaining between them. Germline CDR1 reads LGHDT; CDR2 reads YNNKEL (reference sequence). The CDR3 totals 12 residues.

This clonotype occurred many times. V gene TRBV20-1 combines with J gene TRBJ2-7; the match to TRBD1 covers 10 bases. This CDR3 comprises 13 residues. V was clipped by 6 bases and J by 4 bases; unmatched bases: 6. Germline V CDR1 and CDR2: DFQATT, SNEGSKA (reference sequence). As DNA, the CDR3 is TGCAGTGCCTCGGACAGGGGGATTTACGAGCAGTACTTC. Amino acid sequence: CSASDRGIYEQYF.

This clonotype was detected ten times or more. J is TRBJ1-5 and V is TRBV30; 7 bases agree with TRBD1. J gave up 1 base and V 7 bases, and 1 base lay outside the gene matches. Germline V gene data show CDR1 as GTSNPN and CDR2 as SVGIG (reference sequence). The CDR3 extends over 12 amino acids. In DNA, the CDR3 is TGTGCCTCAGGGGGGAGCAATCAGCCCCAGCATTTT. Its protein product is CASGGSNQPQHF.